The rows below give T cell receptor beta chains drawn from one sample of a study of shared clonotypes between healthy human individuals. Produced via immunoSEQ multiplex PCR; TCRdb's table is partial and in-frame only. The data hold roughly 650,000 clones, with approximately 96% observed a single time. The sequenced sample was naive CD8+ T cells sorted from blood. These receptors originate from a woman under 40 in good health. Each CDR3 is given with its conserved first and last residue.

TRBJ2-3 TRBV13 CASTSGLAGDTQYF
TRBJ2-6 TRBV4-1 CASSQTGEGGLSSGANVLTF
TRBJ2-7 TRBV28 CASVDRGLEQYF
TRBJ2-1 TRBV2 CASSLTANNEQFF
TRBJ2-7 TRBV6-1 CASSEGNKREAYEQYF
TRBJ2-4 TRBV27 CASSYETNRDIQYF
TRBJ2-5 TRBV15 CATSRDLMGDRETQYF
TRBJ1-1 TRBV10-2 CASILARTAEAFF
TRBJ2-1 TRBV27 CASRVVIAGFYNEQFF
TRBJ1-6 TRBV27 CASRKTGAGNSPLHF
TRBJ2-5 TRBV7-6 CASSASEARETQYF
TRBJ2-1 TRBV6-6 CASSYIRVVSNEQFF
TRBJ1-4 TRBV5-1 CASALQPGEKLFF
TRBJ2-2 TRBV27 CASRGDRSTGELFF
TRBJ2-1 TRBV27 CASSPGTVRTYNEQFF
TRBJ1-5 TRBV19 CASLDVTGNNQPQHF
TRBJ2-2 TRBV7-9 CASSNRDRGYTGELFF
TRBJ1-5 TRBV27 CASSLRHPDQPQHF
TRBJ1-6 TRBV28 CASSLLHSSYNSPLHF
TRBJ1-5 TRBV6-1 CASSEPFGGNQPQHF
TRBJ1-1 TRBV27 CASSHQGEGTEAFF
TRBJ2-1 TRBV27 CASSFSPSYNEQFF
TRBJ2-3 TRBV9 CASRAIGDTQYF
TRBJ2-5 TRBV5-4 CASSLEAEETQYF
TRBJ2-3 TRBV7-9 CASSLFLAGGVTDTQYF
TRBJ1-1 TRBV4-1 CASSLHPLQREAFF
TRBJ2-7 TRBV6-5 CASSYMVAGGVYEQYF
TRBJ2-5 TRBV18 CASGIAGELETQYF
TRBJ2-7 TRBV27 CASSFPGSYEQYF
TRBJ2-5 TRBV7-9 CASSLSMISRETQYF
TRBJ1-5 TRBV15 CATSRDPGHNQPQHF